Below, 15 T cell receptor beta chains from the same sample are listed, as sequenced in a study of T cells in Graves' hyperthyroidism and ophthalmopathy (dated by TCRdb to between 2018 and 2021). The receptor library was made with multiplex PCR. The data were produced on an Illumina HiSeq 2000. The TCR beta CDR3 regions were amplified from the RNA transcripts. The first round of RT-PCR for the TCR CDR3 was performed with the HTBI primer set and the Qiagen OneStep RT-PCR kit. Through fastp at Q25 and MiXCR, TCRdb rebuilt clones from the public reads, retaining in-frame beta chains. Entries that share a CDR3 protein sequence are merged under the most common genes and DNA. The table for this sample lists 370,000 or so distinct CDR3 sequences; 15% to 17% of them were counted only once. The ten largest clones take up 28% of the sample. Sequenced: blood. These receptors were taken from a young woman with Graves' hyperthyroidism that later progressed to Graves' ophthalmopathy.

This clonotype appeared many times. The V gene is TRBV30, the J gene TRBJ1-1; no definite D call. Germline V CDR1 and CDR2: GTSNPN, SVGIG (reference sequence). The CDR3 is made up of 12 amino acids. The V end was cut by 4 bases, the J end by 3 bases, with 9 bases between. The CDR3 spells CAWKPVDTEAFF. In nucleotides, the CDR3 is TGTGCCTGGAAACCGGTGGACACTGAAGCTTTCTTT. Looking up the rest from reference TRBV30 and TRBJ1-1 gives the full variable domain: SQTIHQWPATLVQPVGSPLSLECTVEGTSNPNLYWYRQAAGRGLQLLFYSVGIGQISSEVPQNLSASRPQDRQFILSSKKLLLSDSGFYLCAWKPVDTEAFFGQGTRLTVV.

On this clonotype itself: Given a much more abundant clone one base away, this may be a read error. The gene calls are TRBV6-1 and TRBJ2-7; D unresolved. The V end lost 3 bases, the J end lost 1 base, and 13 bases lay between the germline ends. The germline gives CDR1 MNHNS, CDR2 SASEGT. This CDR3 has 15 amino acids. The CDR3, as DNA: TGTGCCAGCAGTGAGTCGGGCCAGCGATCCTACGAGCAGTACTTC. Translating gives CASSESGQRSYEQYF.

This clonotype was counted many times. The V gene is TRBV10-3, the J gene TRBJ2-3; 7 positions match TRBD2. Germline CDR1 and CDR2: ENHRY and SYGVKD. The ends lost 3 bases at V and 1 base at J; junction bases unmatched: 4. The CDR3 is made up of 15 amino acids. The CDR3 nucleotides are TGTGCCATCAGTGAAGCGGGGAGGGGCACAGATACGCAGTATTTT. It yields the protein CAISEAGRGTDTQYF.

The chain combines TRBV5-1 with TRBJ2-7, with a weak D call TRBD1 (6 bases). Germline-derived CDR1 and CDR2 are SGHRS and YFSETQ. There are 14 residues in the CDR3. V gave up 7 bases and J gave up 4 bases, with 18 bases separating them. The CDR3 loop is CASLRTRTGYEQYF. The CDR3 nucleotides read TGCGCCAGCTTACGAACCCGAACAGGGTACGAGCAGTACTTC.

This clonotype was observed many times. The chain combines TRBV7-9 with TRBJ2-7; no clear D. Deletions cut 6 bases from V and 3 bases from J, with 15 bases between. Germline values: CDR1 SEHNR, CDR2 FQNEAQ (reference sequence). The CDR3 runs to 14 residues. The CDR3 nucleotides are TGTGCCAGCAGGGACGGTATGTCGGGCTACGAGCAGTACTTC. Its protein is CASRDGMSGYEQYF.

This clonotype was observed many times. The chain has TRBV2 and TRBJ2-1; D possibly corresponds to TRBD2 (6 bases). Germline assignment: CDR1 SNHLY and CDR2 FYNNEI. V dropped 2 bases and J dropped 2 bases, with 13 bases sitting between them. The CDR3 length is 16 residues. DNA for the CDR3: TGTGCCAGCAGTGAATCTCTAGGGAGGACCTACAATGAGCAGTTCTTC. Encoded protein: CASSESLGRTYNEQFF.

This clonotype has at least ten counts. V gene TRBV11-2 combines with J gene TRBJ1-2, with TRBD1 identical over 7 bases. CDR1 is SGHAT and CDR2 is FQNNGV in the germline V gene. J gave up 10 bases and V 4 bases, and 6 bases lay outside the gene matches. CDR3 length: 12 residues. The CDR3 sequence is CASSSRTGTYTF. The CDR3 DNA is TGTGCCAGCAGCTCCCGGACAGGTACCTACACCTTC.

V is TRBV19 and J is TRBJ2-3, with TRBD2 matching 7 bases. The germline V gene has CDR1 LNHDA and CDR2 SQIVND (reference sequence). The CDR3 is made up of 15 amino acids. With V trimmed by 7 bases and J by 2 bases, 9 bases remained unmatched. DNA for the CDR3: TGTGCCAGTACCAGGGAGGGTTTTGACACAGATACGCAGTATTTT. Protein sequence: CASTREGFDTDTQYF.

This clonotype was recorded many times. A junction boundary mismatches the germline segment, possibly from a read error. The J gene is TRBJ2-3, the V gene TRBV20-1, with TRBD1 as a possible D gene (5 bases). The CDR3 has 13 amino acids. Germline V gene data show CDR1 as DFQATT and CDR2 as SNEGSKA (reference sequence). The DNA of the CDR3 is TGCAGTGCTAGTGATGACAGCAAAGATACGCAGTATTTT. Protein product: CSASDDSKDTQYF.

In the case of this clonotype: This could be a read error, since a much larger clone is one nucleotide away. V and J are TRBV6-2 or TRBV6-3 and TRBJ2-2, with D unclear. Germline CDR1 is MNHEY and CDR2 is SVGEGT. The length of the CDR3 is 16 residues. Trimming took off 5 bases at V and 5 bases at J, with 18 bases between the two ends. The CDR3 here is CASSIGPRIRTGELFF. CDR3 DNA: TGTGCCAGCAGTATAGGACCGAGAATAAGGACCGGGGAGCTGTTTTTT.

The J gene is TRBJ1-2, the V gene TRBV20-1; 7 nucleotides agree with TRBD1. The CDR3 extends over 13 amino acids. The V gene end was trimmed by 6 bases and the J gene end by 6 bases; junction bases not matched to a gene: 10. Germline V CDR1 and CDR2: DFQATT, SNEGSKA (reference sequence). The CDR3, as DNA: TGCAGTGCAAATCTACAGGGGTCTAATGGCTACACCTTC. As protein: CSANLQGSNGYTF.

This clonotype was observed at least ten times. The DNA for the CDR3 is TGTGCCAGCAGGGCCCTTGGGCGGACCAGCTCCTACAATGAGCAGTTCTTC. Its protein is CASRALGRTSSYNEQFF. The chain combines TRBV12-3 or TRBV12-4 with TRBJ2-1; D is undetermined. V lost 6 bases and J lost 0, with 18 bases in between. The CDR3 is 17 amino acids.

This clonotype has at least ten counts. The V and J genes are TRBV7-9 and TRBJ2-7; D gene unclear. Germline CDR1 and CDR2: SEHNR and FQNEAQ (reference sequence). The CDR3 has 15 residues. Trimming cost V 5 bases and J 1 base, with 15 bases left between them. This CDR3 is CASSLTLGPSYEQYF. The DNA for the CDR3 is TGTGCCAGCAGCCTTACCTTGGGCCCTTCCTACGAGCAGTACTTC. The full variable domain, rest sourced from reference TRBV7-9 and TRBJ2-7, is DTGVSQNPRHKITKRGQNVTFRCDPISEHNRLYWYRQTLGQGPEFLTYFQNEAQLEKSRLLSDRFSAERPKGSFSTLEIQRTEQGDSAMYLCASSLTLGPSYEQYFGPGTRLTVT.

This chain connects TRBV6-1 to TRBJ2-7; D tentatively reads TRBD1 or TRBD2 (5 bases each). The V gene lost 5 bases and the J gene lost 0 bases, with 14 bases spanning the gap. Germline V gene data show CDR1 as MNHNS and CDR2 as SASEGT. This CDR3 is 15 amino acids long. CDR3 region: CASSRGRSSSYEQYF. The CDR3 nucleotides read TGTGCCAGCAGTCGGGGACGTTCGAGCTCCTACGAGCAGTACTTC.

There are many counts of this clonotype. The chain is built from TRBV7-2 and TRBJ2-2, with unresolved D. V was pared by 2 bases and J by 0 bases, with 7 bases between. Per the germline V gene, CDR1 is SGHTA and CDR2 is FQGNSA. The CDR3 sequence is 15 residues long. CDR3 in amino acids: CASSLSVTNTGELFF. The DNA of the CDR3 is TGTGCCAGCAGCTTATCCGTAACGAACACCGGGGAGCTGTTTTTT. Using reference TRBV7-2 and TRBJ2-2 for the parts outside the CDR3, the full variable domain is GAGVSQSPSNKVTEKGKDVELRCDPISGHTALYWYRQSLGQGLEFLIYFQGNSAPDKSGLPSDRFSAERTGGSVSTLTIQRTQQEDSAVYLCASSLSVTNTGELFFGEGSRLTVL.